This T cell receptor beta chain was recorded in a study of T cells expressing NK-cell markers. Points from the study as a whole: For about six donors, the dominant NKG2C+ clonotypes made up about 1.0-8% of their CD8+ T cells.

Germline V gene sequence: CDR1 MNHNS, CDR2 SASEGT. This CDR3 region has 14 residues. Of note for this clonotype: What it recognizes is unknown.

From the 5' RACE reads, TCRdb lists one entry per CDR3 protein and no DNA. The sample features hundreds of thousands of distinct CDR3 sequences, with around 4.3% in its top ten. The chain has TRBV6-1 and TRBJ1-5; TCRdb returns TRBD1, unconfirmable since there is no DNA. This sequence originates from a woman between 18 and 69 years old in good health. The source material was blood T cells: a sorted CD56 or NKG2C T cell subset, CD4+ or CD8+ T cells, or bulk PBMC T cells (not recorded which). The CDR3 sequence is CASSVDRDNQPQHF.